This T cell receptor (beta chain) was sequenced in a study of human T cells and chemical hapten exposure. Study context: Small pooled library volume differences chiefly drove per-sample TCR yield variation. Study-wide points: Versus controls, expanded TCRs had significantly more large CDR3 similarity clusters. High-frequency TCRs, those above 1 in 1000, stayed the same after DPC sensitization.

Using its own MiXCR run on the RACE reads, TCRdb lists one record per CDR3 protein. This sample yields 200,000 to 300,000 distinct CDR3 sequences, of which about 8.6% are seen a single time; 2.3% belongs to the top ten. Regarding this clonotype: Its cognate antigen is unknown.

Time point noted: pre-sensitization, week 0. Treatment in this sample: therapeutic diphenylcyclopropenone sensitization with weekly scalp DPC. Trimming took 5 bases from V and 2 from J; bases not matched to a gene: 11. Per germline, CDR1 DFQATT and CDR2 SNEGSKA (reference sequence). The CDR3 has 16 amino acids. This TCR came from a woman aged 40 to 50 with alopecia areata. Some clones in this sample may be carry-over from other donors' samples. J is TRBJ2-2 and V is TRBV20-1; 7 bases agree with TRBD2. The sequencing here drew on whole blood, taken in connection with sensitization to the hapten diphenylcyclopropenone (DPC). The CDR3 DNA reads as TGCAGTGCTTTCCCTACTGGAGCGGGAAACACCGGGGAGCTGTTTTTT. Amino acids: CSAFPTGAGNTGELFF.